This record looks at one T cell receptor beta chain sequence and its context. This clone's antigen is unknown. No much larger clone exists at a distance of one base, and base qualities are not known. This record comes from a study of T cells in Graves' hyperthyroidism and ophthalmopathy (dated by TCRdb to between 2018 and 2021). In the study overall: Peripheral blood samples were taken at the time of initial diagnosis, prior to any treatment. TCR V-J signatures able to tell the groups apart were searched for in a discovery cohort of more than 90 patients, of whom 43 had Graves' ophthalmopathy and more than 55 had stable Graves' hyperthyroidism. Prospective prediction of ophthalmopathy was tested in an independent validation cohort of 18 to 20 hyperthyroidism patients and some 17 patients who later progressed to ophthalmopathy. The 85 to 100 discovery patients were divided at random into training and test sets in a 7:3 ratio. In more than 5 Graves' hyperthyroidism patients, the study also compared T-cell repertoires from thyroid tissue with T-cell repertoires from blood. After sampling, hyperthyroidism patients received methimazole starting at 30 mg daily, and ophthalmopathy patients received high-dose intravenous methylprednisolone. The paper describes TCR Vbeta CDR3 sequencing of about 140 peripheral blood samples, made up of 43 ophthalmopathy patients, more than 70 hyperthyroidism patients and 17 progressor patients.

Here is what the overall study found, with its caveats: A model built on a 13 V-J signature distinguished ophthalmopathy from stable hyperthyroidism, reaching about 88% sensitivity and about 81% specificity in cross-validation and 80%/75% in testing. During validation, the model predicted progression to ophthalmopathy a median of around 7 months ahead of onset, with 70.59% sensitivity and less than 85% specificity. Most expanded thyroid clonotypes (frequency above 0.001) were also found in blood, which suggests that blood repertoires may mirror thyroid immune responses. No statistical method was used to set the sample size in advance, and investigators knew the group allocation.

In the ophthalmopathy patients, disease was moderately to severely active, with a Clinical Activity Score of 3 or more, a NOSPECS grade of 4 or more, and a duration of less than 3 months. The study excluded patients with uncontrolled infections, other autoimmune diseases, pregnancy or lactation. Diagnoses were based on clinical symptoms, serum thyroxine and TRAb, thyroid ultrasound and orbital computed tomography. PBMCs were separated from 10 ml of fresh peripheral blood using Ficoll-Paque density gradient centrifugation. Trizol reagent was used to extract total RNA, and RNA quality was then checked on an Agilent 2100 Bioanalyzer. Amplification of TCR beta CDR3 regions was carried out from RNA transcripts. For the first round of RT-PCR on the TCR CDR3, the HTBI primer set was used together with the Qiagen OneStep RT-PCR kit. Libraries were constructed in a second round of multiplex PCR, after which size selection and purification were performed. Libraries were sequenced paired-end with 100 bp reads on an Illumina HiSeq2000. Turning to the authors' computational methods: SOAPnuke was used to process the raw data, removing reads that contained adapters or uncalled bases, had a mean Phred below 15, or lacked an exact match to the constant primer or identifier. COPE v1.2.5 was used to merge the high-quality paired reads, and each unique nucleotide sequence was defined as a clonotype. MiTCR v1.1 was used to align the clonotypes against IMGT TRBV, TRBD and TRBJ reference segments. Analysis was restricted to V-J combinations with a frequency above 0.0001, which covered approximately 99% of repertoires. A TCS score was defined as the ratio of F50 (clonal expansion) to E x V (chaos), with BLOSUM62-based TCRdist applied between CDR3 peptides within each V-J. Welch's t-statistics and random forest reduced fewer than 600 V-J features to 13, which were used in a naive Bayes classifier (R e1071). TCRdb reworked the public reads: Q25 trimming with fastp, MiXCR clone assembly, productive beta chains retained. Here each entry gathers all rows of one CDR3 protein and keeps the most common genes and DNA. The V and J calls shown here were made by TCRdb, not taken from the authors' results. In all, the sample holds about 640,000 distinct CDR3 sequences, and roughly 20% of those were seen once. The ten largest make up 34% of the sample.

Ends trimmed: V by 5 bases, J by 4 bases; bases unmatched to a gene: 7. The CDR3 numbers 16 residues from cysteine through phenylalanine. The only DNA kept is the CDR3, 48 bases in frame from the first base. For CDR1 and CDR2, the germline V gene lists SGHAT and FQNNGV. The sequence links TRBV11-2 to TRBJ2-1; TRBD2 lines up with 11 middle nucleotides. This receptor was identified in a man under 40 with Graves' ophthalmopathy. Specimen: blood. This receptor carries the CDR3 CASSQGLADGYNEQFF. At the DNA level, the sequence is TGTGCCAGCAGCCAGGGACTAGCGGACGGGTACAATGAGCAGTTCTTC.